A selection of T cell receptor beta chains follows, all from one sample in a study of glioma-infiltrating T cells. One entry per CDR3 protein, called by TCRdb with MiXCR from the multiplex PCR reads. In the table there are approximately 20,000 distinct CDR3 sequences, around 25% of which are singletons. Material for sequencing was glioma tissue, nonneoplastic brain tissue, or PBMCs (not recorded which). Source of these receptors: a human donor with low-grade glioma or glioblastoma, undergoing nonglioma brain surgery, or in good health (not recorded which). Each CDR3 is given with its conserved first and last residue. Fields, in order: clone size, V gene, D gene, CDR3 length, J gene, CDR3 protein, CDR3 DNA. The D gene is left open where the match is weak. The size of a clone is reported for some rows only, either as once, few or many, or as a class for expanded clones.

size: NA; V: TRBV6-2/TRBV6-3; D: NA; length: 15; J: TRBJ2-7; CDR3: CASSYSGVRTYEQYF; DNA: TGTGCCAGCAGTTACTCGGGCGTCCGAACCTACGAGCAGTACTTC
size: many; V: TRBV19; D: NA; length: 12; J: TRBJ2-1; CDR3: CASSGPYNEQFF; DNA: TGTGCCAGTAGTGGTCCCTACAATGAGCAGTTCTTC
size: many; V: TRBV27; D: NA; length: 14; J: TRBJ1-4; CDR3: CASSGWATNEKLFF; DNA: TGTGCCAGCAGTGGATGGGCAACTAATGAAAAACTGTTTTTT
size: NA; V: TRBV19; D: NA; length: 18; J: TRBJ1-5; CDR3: CASSIDKLQGGRNQPQHF; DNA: TGTGCCAGTAGTATAGATAAACTACAGGGAGGACGCAATCAGCCCCAGCATTTT
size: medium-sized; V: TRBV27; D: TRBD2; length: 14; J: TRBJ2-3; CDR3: CASSRRGGTDTQYF; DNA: TGTGCCAGCAGCCGGCGGGGGGGGACAGATACGCAGTATTTT
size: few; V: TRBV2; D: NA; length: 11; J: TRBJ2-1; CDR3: CASNRIDEQFF; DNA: TGTGCCAGCAATCGTATTGATGAGCAGTTCTTC
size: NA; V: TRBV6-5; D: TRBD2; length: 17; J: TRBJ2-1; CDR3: CASSYGGSGVDPNEQFF; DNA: TGTGCCAGCAGTTACGGTGGTAGCGGGGTGGATCCCAATGAGCAGTTCTTC
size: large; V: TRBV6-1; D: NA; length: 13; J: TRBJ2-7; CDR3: CASDILPGYEQYF; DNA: TGTGCCAGCGACATCCTACCAGGCTACGAGCAGTACTTC
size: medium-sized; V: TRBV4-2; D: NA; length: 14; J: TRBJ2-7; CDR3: CASSQGRGTYEQYF; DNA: TGTGCCAGCAGCCAGGGACGAGGAACCTACGAGCAGTACTTC
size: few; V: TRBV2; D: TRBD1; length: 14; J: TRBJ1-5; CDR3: CASSPGGQAQPQHF; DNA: TGTGCCAGCAGTCCAGGGGGCCAAGCACAGCCCCAGCATTTT
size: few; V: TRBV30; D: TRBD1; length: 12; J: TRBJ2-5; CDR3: CAWDRGQETQYF; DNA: TGTGCCTGGGACAGGGGCCAAGAGACCCAGTACTTC
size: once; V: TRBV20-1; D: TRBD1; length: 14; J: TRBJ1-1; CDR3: CSASGTGVNIEAFF; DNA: TGCAGTGCTAGTGGGACAGGGGTGAACATTGAAGCTTTCTTT
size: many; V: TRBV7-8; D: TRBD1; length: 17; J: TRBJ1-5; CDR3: CASSLEGRGRDHQPQHF; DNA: TGTGCCAGCAGCTTAGAAGGCAGGGGGCGCGATCATCAGCCCCAGCATTTT
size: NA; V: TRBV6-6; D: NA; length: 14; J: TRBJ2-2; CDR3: CASSYSDGTGELFF; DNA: TGTGCCAGCAGTTACTCAGATGGCACCGGGGAGCTGTTTTTT
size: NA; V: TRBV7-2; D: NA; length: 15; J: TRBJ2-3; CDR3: CASSFPGSRADTQYF; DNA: TGTGCCAGCAGCTTTCCAGGGTCCCGAGCAGATACGCAGTATTTT
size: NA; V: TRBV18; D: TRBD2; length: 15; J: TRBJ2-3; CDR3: CASSSAGGREDTQYF; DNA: TGTGCCAGCTCATCAGCGGGGGGGAGAGAAGATACGCAGTATTTT
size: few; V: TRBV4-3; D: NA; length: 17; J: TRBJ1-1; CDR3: CASSQGMVRGDHTEAFF; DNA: TGCGCCAGCAGCCAAGGGATGGTCCGGGGTGATCACACTGAAGCTTTCTTT
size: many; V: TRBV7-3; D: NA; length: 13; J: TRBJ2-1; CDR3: CASSWGSYNEQFF; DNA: TGTGCCAGCAGCTGGGGCTCCTACAATGAGCAGTTCTTC